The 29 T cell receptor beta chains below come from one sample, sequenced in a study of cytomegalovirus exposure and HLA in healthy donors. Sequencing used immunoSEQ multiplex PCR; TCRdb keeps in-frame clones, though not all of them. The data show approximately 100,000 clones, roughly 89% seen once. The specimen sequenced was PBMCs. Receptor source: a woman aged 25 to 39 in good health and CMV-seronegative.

For the CDR3, the DNA is TGCAGCGTTGGGGGTCAGGGAGATACGCAGTATTTT. Its translation: CSVGGQGDTQYF. The J gene is TRBJ2-3, the V gene TRBV29-1, with D perhaps matching TRBD1 (5 bases). V shed 4 bases and J shed 5 bases, with 10 bases lying between them. Germline CDR1 and CDR2: SQVTM and ANQGSEA. This CDR3 has 12 amino acids.

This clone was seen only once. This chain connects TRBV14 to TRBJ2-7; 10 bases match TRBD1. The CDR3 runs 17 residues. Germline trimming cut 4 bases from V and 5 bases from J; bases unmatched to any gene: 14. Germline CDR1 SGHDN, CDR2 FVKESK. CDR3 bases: TGTGCCAGCAGCCCTAACGTATTTTGGGGACAGGGGCACGAGCAGTACTTC. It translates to CASSPNVFWGQGHEQYF.

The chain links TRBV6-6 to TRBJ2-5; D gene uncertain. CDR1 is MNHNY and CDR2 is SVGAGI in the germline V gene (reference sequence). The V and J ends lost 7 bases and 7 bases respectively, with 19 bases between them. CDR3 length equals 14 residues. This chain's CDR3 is CASTTPEAMGTQYF. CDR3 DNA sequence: TGTGCCAGCACCACCCCCGAGGCTATGGGGACCCAGTACTTC.

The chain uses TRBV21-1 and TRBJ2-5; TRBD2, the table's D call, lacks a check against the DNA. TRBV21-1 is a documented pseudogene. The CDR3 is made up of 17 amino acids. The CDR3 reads CASSKALTSGTQETQYF. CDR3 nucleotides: TGTGCCAGCAGCAAAGCCCTGACTAGCGGGACCCAAGAGACCCAGTACTTC.

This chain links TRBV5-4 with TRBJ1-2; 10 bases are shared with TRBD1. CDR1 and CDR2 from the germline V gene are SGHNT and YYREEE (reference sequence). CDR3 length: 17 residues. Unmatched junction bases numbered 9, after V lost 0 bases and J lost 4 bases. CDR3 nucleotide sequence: TGTGCCAGCAGCTTGGCGACAGGGGGCGCAGGAGTCTATGGCTACACCTTC. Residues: CASSLATGGAGVYGYTF.

CDR3 sequence: CASSQEGGGQETQYF. For the CDR3, the DNA is TGTGCCAGCAGCCAAGAGGGGGGTGGGCAAGAGACCCAGTACTTC. The chain links TRBV4-2 to TRBJ2-5, with D maybe TRBD2 (6 bases). Deletions cut 0 bases from V and 2 bases from J, with 10 bases between. Per germline, CDR1 LGHNA and CDR2 YNFKEQ. The CDR3 totals 15 residues.

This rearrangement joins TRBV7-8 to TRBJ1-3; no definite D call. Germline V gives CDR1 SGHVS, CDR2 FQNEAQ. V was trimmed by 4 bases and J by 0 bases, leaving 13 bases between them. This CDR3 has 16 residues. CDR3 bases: TGTGCCAGCAGCTCACTTCATTCCGACTCTGGAAACACCATATATTTT. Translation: CASSSLHSDSGNTIYF.

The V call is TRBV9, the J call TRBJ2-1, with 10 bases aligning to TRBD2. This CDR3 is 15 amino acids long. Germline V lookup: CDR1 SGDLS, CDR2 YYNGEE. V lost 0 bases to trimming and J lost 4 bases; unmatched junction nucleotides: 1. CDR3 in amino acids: CASSVGSGGYNEQFF. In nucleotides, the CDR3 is TGTGCCAGCAGCGTAGGTAGCGGGGGGTACAATGAGCAGTTCTTC. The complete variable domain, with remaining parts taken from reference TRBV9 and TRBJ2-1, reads DSGVTQTPKHLITATGQRVTLRCSPRSGDLSVYWYQQSLDQGLQFLIQYYNGEERAKGNILERFSAQQFPDLHSELNLSSLELGDSALYFCASSVGSGGYNEQFFGPGTRLTVL.

The CDR3: CASSDQAGYEQYF. CDR3 coding DNA: TGTGCCAGCAGCGATCAAGCGGGGTACGAGCAGTACTTC. V usage is TRBV7-2 and J usage is TRBJ2-7; TRBD2 aligns across 7 bases. The length of the CDR3 is 13 residues. Germline lookup yields CDR1 SGHTA and CDR2 FQGNSA. Losses at the gene ends were 5 bases for V and 4 bases for J; bases not matched to a gene: 5.

CDR3 sequence reads: CASSFLLPGLAGDNEQFF. Here the CDR3 DNA reads TGCGCCAGCAGCTTTTTGTTACCGGGACTAGCGGGGGATAATGAGCAGTTCTTC. The V and J genes are TRBV5-1 and TRBJ2-1, with TRBD2 matching over 14 bases. V was clipped by 2 bases and J by 7 bases; unmatched bases: 11. CDR1 and CDR2 from the germline V gene are SGHRS and YFSETQ. This CDR3 is built from 18 residues.

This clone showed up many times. The CDR3 nucleotides read TGTGCCCACTCTTCAGGCAGGGGCGATGAAAAACTGTTTTTT. Its translation: CAHSSGRGDEKLFF. J is TRBJ1-4 and V is TRBV19, with D possibly being TRBD1 (6 bases). CDR3 length equals 14 residues. Looked up from germline, CDR1 is LNHDA and CDR2 is SQIVND (reference sequence). Trimming cost V 11 bases and J 6 bases, with 19 bases left between them. Combining the CDR3 with reference TRBV19 and TRBJ1-4 gives the whole variable domain DGGITQSPKYLFRKEGQNVTLSCEQNLNHDAMYWYRQDPGQGLRLIYYSQIVNDFQKGDIAEGYSVSREKKESFPLTVTSAQKNPTAFYLCAHSSGRGDEKLFFGSGTQLSVL.

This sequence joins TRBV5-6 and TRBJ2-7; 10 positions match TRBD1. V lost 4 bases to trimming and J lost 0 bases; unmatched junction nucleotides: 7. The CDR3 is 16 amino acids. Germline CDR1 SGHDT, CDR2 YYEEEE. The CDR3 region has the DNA TGTGCCAGCAGCACGGGACAGGGGATCTTCTCCTACGAGCAGTACTTC. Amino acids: CASSTGQGIFSYEQYF.

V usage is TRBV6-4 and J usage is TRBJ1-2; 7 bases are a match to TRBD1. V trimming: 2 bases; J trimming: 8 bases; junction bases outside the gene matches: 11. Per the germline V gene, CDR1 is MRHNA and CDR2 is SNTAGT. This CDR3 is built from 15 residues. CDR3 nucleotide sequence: TGTGCCAGCAGTGACGGTGACAGGGCCCGTGGGGGCTACACCTTC. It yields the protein CASSDGDRARGGYTF.

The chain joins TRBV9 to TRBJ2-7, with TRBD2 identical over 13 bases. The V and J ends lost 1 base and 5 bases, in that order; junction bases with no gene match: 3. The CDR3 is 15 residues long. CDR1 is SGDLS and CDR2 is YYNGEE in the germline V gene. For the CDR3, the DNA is TGTGCCAGCAGCGTAACTAGCGGGGGGGTAGACGAGCAGTACTTC. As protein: CASSVTSGGVDEQYF.

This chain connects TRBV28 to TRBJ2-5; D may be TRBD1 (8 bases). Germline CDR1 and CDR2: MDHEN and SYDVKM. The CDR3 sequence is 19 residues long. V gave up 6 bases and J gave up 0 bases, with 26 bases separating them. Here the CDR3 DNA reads TGTGCCAGCAGCCCTCACGCTCGGACAGGGAGGGGGTACCAAGAGACCCAGTACTTC. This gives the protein CASSPHARTGRGYQETQYF.

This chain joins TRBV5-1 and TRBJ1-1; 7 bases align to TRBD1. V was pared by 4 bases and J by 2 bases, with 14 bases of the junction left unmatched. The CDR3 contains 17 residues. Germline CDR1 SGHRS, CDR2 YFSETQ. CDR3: CASSERIRDSFNTEAFF. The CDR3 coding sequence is TGCGCCAGCAGCGAGCGGATTCGGGACAGCTTTAACACTGAAGCTTTCTTT.

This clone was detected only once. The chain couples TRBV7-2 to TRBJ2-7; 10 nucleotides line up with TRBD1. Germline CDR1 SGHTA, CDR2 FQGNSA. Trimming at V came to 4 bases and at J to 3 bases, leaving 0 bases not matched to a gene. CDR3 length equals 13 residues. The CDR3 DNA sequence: TGTGCCAGCAGCTGGGACAGGGGCTACGAGCAGTACTTC. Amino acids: CASSWDRGYEQYF.

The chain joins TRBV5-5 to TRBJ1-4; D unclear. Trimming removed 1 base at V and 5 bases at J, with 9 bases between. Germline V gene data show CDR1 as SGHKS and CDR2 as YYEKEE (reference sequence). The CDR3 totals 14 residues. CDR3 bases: TGTGCCAGCAGCTTGCACAGCCAGAATGAAAAACTGTTTTTT. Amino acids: CASSLHSQNEKLFF. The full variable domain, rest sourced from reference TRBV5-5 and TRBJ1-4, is DAGVTQSPTHLIKTRGQQVTLRCSPISGHKSVSWYQQVLGQGPQFIFQYYEKEERGRGNFPDRFSARQFPNYSSELNVNALLLGDSALYLCASSLHSQNEKLFFGSGTQLSVL.

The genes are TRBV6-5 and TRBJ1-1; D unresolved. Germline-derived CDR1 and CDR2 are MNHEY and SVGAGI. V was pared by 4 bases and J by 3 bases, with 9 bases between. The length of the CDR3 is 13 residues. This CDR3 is CASSFRTDTEAFF. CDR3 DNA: TGTGCCAGCAGTTTCCGAACTGACACTGAAGCTTTCTTT.

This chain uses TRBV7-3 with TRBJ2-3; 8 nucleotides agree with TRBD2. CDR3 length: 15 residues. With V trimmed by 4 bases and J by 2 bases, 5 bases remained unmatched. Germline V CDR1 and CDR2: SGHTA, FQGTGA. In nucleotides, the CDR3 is TGTGCCAGCAGCTCTAGTAGCGGGAACACAGATACGCAGTATTTT. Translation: CASSSSSGNTDTQYF.

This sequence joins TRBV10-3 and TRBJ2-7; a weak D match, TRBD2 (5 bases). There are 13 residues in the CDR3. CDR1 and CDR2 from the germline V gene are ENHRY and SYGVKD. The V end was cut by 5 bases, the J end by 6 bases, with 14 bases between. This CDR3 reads CAISLALSGEQYF. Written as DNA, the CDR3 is TGTGCCATCAGTTTAGCGCTGTCTGGCGAGCAGTACTTC.

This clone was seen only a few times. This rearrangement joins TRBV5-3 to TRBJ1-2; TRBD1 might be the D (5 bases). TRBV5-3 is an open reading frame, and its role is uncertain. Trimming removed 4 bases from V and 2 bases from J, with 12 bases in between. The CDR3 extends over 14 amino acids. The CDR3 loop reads CARSPRPGNYGYTF. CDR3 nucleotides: TGTGCCAGAAGCCCGAGACCAGGGAACTATGGCTACACCTTC.

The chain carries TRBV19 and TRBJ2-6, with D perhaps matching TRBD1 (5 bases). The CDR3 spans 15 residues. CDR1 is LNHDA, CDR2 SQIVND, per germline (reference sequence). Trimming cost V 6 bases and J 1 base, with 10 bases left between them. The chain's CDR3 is CASRQGDSGANVLTF. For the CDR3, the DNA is TGTGCCAGTAGGCAGGGTGATTCTGGGGCCAACGTCCTGACTTTC.

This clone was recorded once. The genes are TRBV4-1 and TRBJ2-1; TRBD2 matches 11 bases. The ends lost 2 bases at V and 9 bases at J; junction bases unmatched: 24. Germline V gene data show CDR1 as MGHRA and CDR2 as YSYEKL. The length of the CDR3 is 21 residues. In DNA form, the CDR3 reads TGCGCCAGCAGCCAAACTAACAGGGGGATAGCTAGCGGGGGGTCCCTCGGTGAGCAGTTCTTC. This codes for CASSQTNRGIASGGSLGEQFF.

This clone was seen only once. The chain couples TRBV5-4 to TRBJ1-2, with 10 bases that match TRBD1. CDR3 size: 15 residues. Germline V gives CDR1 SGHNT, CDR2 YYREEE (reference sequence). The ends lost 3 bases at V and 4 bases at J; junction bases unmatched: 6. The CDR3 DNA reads TGTGCCAGCAGCTCGGGACAGGGGATAATCTATGGCTACACCTTC. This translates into CASSSGQGIIYGYTF.

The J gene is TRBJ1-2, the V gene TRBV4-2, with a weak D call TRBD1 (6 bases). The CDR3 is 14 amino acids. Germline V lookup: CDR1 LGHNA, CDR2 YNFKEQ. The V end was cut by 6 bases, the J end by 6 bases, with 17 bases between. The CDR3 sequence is CASRQQGGEDGYTF. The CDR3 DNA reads TGTGCCAGCAGACAACAGGGTGGTGAGGATGGCTACACCTTC.

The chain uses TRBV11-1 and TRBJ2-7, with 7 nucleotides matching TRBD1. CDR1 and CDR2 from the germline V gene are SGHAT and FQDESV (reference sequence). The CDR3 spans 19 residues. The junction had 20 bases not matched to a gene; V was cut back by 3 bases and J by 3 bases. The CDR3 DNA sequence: TGTGCCAGCAGCTTCCCACCCGGACAGGTTGGTACGAGTCGCTACGAGCAGTACTTC. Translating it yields CASSFPPGQVGTSRYEQYF.

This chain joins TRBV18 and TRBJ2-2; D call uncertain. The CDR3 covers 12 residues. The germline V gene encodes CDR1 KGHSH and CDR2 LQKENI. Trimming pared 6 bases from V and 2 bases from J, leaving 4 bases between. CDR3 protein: CASSANTGELFF. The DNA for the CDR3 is TGTGCCAGCTCGGCAAACACCGGGGAGCTGTTTTTT.

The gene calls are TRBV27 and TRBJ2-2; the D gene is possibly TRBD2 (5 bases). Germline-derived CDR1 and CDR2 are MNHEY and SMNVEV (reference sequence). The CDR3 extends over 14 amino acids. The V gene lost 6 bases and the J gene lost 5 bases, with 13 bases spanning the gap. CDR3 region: CASRRAVGTGELFF. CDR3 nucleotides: TGTGCCAGCAGGAGGGCGGTTGGGACCGGGGAGCTGTTTTTT.